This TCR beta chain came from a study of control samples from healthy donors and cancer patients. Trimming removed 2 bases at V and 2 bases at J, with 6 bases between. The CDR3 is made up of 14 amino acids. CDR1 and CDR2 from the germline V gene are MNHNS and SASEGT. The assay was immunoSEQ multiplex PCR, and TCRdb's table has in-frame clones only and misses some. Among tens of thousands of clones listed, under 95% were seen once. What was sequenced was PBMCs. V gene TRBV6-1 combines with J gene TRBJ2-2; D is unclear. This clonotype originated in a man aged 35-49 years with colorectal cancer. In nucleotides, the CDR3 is TGTGCCAGCAGTGAACTAGGAAACACCGGGGAGCTGTTTTTT. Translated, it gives CASSELGNTGELFF.